This T cell receptor (beta chain) is from a study of a mutant IDH1 vaccine in newly diagnosed glioma. For the study at large: The study started vaccination 4-6 weeks after radiotherapy alone, or with temozolomide cycles. Patients under treatment included approximately 60% males and 37.5% females and had a mean age of roughly 43 years. Prior therapy was radiotherapy, temozolomide, or both; most received both. Study-level results: Among top peripheral T cell clonotypes, changes seemed unrelated to pseudoprogression.

Only in-frame clones appear in the TCRdb table, and some are missing; sequencing was by immunoSEQ multiplex PCR. The sample lists tens of thousands of clones; roughly 81% were seen once. With regard to this clone: Its antigen is unidentified.

Documented time point: week 23, last vaccination. Vaccine doses each comprised 300 ug of mutant IDH1 20-mer peptide, with topical imiquimod. V gave up 0 bases and J gave up 9 bases, with 12 bases separating them. Germline V gene sequence: CDR1 MGHRA, CDR2 YSYEKL. The CDR3 extends over 14 amino acids. The sequences come from PBMCs, collected from a glioma patient whose treatment included an IDH1 peptide vaccine. The receptor was derived from a woman aged 35 to 49 with glioma. Some clones in this sample may be carry-over from other donors' samples. This chain uses TRBV4-1 with TRBJ2-1; D gene ambiguous. The DNA of the CDR3 is TGCGCCAGCAGCCAAGAGGCCCTCGGCGGTGAGCAGTTCTTC. Translated, it gives CASSQEALGGEQFF.